The rows below give T cell receptor beta chains drawn from one sample of a study of blood T cell repertoires in COVID-19. Data came from immunoSEQ multiplex PCR; TCRdb stores just in-frame clones and leaves some out. The table includes 80,000 to 130,000 clones, 91% detected once. The specimen sequenced was peripheral blood. The receptors here all came from a man aged 55-75 years with acute or convalescent COVID-19. The CDR3 runs from the conserved cysteine through the conserved F or W. The D gene is left open where the match is weak. Clone size is not always given. Where it is, it says once, few, many or a class for expanded clones.

J,size,D,V,CDR3,DNA
TRBJ2-2,NA,TRBD2,TRBV5-1,CASSFLAASGELFF,TGCGCCAGCAGTTTCCTAGCGGCCTCCGGGGAGCTGTTTTTT
TRBJ2-1,once,TRBD2,TRBV3-1/TRBV3-2,CASSSLAGYNEQFF,TGTGCCAGCAGCAGCCTAGCGGGGTACAATGAGCAGTTCTTC
TRBJ1-2,once,NA,TRBV12-3/TRBV12-4,CASSLGQGGGYTF,TGTGCCAGCAGTTTGGGTCAGGGCGGCGGCTACACCTTC
TRBJ1-6,few,NA,TRBV27,CASSQGGRGYSPLHF,TGTGCCAGCAGCCAAGGGGGGAGGGGTTATTCACCCCTCCACTTT
TRBJ2-4,NA,TRBD2,TRBV19,CASSKGTTQNIQYF,TGTGCCAGTAGTAAGGGGACTACCCAAAACATTCAGTACTTC
TRBJ2-3,NA,NA,TRBV6-2/TRBV6-3,CASSYSGAQDTQYF,TGTGCCAGCAGTTACTCGGGGGCACAGGATACGCAGTATTTT
TRBJ2-3,NA,TRBD2,TRBV18,CASSPRERGSTDTQYF,TGTGCCAGCTCCCCGCGAGAGCGGGGTAGCACAGATACGCAGTATTTT
TRBJ1-2,NA,TRBD1,TRBV6-6,CASSQGQGNYGYTF,TGTGCCAGCAGTCAAGGACAGGGTAACTATGGCTACACCTTC
TRBJ2-7,NA,NA,TRBV6-6,CASSYSGSSYEQYF,TGTGCCAGCAGTTACTCGGGCAGCTCCTACGAGCAGTACTTC
TRBJ2-1,NA,TRBD2,TRBV5-1,CASSLSGRAVNEQFF,TGCGCCAGCAGCTTAAGCGGGAGGGCCGTCAATGAGCAGTTCTTC
TRBJ2-1,NA,TRBD1,TRBV6-1,CASSESGGYNEQFF,TGTGCCAGCAGTGAGTCAGGGGGCTACAATGAGCAGTTCTTC
TRBJ2-1,NA,TRBD1,TRBV19,CASSIDYGRGKPNEQFF,TGTGCCAGTAGTATAGATTATGGCAGGGGGAAACCCAATGAGCAGTTCTTC
TRBJ2-5,NA,NA,TRBV5-6,CASSLQGRQETQYF,TGTGCCAGCAGCTTGCAGGGGCGCCAAGAGACCCAGTACTTC
TRBJ2-1,NA,NA,TRBV7-8,CASSPTYPDRNYNEQFF,TGTGCCAGCAGCCCGACTTACCCGGACAGAAACTACAATGAGCAGTTCTTC
TRBJ2-7,once,NA,TRBV19,CASSVGGLAESYEQYF,TGTGCCAGTAGTGTGGGTGGATTAGCGGAATCCTACGAGCAGTACTTC
TRBJ2-3,NA,NA,TRBV2,CASRERSADTQYF,TGTGCCAGCCGAGAGAGATCCGCAGATACGCAGTATTTT
TRBJ2-3,NA,NA,TRBV9,CASSAYDLGGTDTQYF,TGTGCCAGCAGCGCCTACGATTTAGGGGGCACAGATACGCAGTATTTT
TRBJ1-3,NA,TRBD1,TRBV19,CASSIGQVAGNTIYF,TGTGCCAGTAGCATTGGACAGGTCGCTGGAAACACCATATATTTT
TRBJ1-2,NA,NA,TRBV24-1,CATSDGRGRYGYTF,TGTGCCACCAGTGATGGCAGGGGTAGATATGGCTACACCTTC
TRBJ2-5,NA,NA,TRBV11-3,CASSLANRFLETQYF,TGTGCCAGCAGCTTAGCGAACAGGTTCTTGGAGACCCAGTACTTC
TRBJ2-7,NA,TRBD2,TRBV28,CASRSGLAAYEQYF,TGTGCCAGCAGGTCCGGACTAGCGGCATACGAGCAGTACTTC
TRBJ2-4,NA,NA,TRBV5-4,CASSLGLNIQYF,TGTGCCAGCAGCTTGGGACTTAACATTCAGTACTTC
TRBJ1-1,NA,NA,TRBV20-1,CSASREQGVAFF,TGCAGTGCTAGTAGGGAACAGGGAGTAGCTTTCTTT
TRBJ1-4,once,NA,TRBV10-2,CASSDRRGHNEKLFF,TGCGCCAGCAGTGACCGGAGAGGGCATAATGAAAAACTGTTTTTT
TRBJ1-2,few,NA,TRBV27,CASSPGVVLQGSYGYTF,TGTGCCAGCAGTCCCGGGGTGGTTCTTCAGGGGTCCTATGGCTACACCTTC
TRBJ1-5,NA,NA,TRBV6-5,CASSSPGANNQPQHF,TGTGCCAGCAGCTCCCCGGGAGCTAACAATCAGCCCCAGCATTTT
TRBJ1-5,NA,TRBD1,TRBV19,CASAPGGGQPQHF,TGTGCCAGTGCCCCAGGGGGAGGACAGCCCCAGCATTTT
TRBJ1-5,NA,TRBD1,TRBV3-1/TRBV3-2,CASSQDSGQGNQPQHF,TGTGCCAGCAGCCAAGATTCGGGACAGGGTAATCAGCCCCAGCATTTT
TRBJ2-1,NA,NA,TRBV13,CASSLGGNEQFF,TGTGCCAGCAGCTTAGGCGGCAATGAGCAGTTCTTC
TRBJ2-3,NA,NA,TRBV18,CASSPSGTDTQYF,TGTGCCAGCTCACCCTCAGGCACAGATACGCAGTATTTT
TRBJ2-3,NA,NA,TRBV7-8,CASSLVTGSSTDTQYF,TGTGCCAGCAGCTTAGTTACCGGGAGCTCGACAGATACGCAGTATTTT
TRBJ1-2,NA,NA,TRBV27,CASSFSANYGYTF,TGTGCCAGCAGTTTTTCGGCTAACTATGGCTACACCTTC
TRBJ2-7,once,NA,TRBV11-2,CASSSPKDGGSYEQYF,TGTGCCAGCAGCTCCCCAAAGGACGGAGGCTCCTACGAGCAGTACTTC
TRBJ2-1,NA,NA,TRBV15,CATSRDHSTYNEQFF,TGTGCCACCAGCAGAGACCACAGTACCTACAATGAGCAGTTCTTC
TRBJ1-2,NA,TRBD1,TRBV6-5,CASSQTGGDGYTF,TGTGCCAGCAGCCAGACAGGGGGCGATGGCTACACCTTC
TRBJ2-7,NA,NA,TRBV9,CASSVGADYPYEQYF,TGTGCCAGCAGCGTAGGAGCAGACTACCCCTACGAGCAGTACTTC
TRBJ1-5,NA,TRBD1,TRBV9,CASSVGQGAISGNQPQHF,TGTGCCAGCAGCGTCGGACAGGGGGCTATATCGGGCAATCAGCCCCAGCATTTT
TRBJ1-1,NA,NA,TRBV7-2,CASRPRGGWNTEAFF,TGTGCCAGCAGACCGCGCGGCGGGTGGAACACTGAAGCTTTCTTT
TRBJ2-1,NA,TRBD2,TRBV28,CASRRLAGVRHEQFF,TGTGCCAGCAGAAGACTAGCGGGAGTTCGCCATGAGCAGTTCTTC
TRBJ2-1,NA,NA,TRBV14,CASSQDLSSEQFF,TGTGCCAGCAGCCAAGATCTCTCCAGTGAGCAGTTCTTC
TRBJ1-5,NA,TRBD1,TRBV30,CAWSGLDRRNQPQHF,TGTGCCTGGAGTGGCTTGGACAGGAGAAATCAGCCCCAGCATTTT
TRBJ2-2,NA,NA,TRBV4-1,CASSQSQGSHTGELFF,TGCGCCAGCAGCCAATCGCAGGGTAGTCACACCGGGGAGCTGTTTTTT
TRBJ2-7,NA,TRBD1,TRBV19,CASSTLRTGNSYEQYF,TGTGCCAGTAGTACTCTTCGGACAGGGAACTCCTACGAGCAGTACTTC
TRBJ2-5,NA,NA,TRBV28,CASRRGEDRETQYF,TGTGCTAGCCGCAGGGGAGAGGATCGAGAGACCCAGTACTTC
TRBJ2-4,NA,NA,TRBV6-1,CASSEGLNIQYF,TGTGCCAGCAGCGAAGGACTTAACATTCAGTACTTC
TRBJ2-6,NA,TRBD1,TRBV11-3,CASSPLGQGRAGANVLTF,TGTGCCAGCAGCCCTTTAGGACAGGGGAGGGCTGGGGCCAACGTCCTGACTTTC